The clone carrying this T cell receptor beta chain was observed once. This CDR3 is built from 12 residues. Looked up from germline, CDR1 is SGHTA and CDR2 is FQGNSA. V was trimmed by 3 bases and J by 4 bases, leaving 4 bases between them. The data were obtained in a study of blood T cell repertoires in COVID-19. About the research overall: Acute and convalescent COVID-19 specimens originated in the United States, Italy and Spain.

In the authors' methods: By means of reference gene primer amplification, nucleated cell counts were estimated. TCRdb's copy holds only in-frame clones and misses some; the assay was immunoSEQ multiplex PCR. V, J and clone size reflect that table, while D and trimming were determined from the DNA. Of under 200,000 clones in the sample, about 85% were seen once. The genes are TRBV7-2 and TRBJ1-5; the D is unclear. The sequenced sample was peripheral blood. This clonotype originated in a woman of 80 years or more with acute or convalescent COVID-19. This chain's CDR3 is CASSFPNQPQHF. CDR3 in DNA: TGTGCCAGCAGCTTCCCAAATCAGCCCCAGCATTTT.